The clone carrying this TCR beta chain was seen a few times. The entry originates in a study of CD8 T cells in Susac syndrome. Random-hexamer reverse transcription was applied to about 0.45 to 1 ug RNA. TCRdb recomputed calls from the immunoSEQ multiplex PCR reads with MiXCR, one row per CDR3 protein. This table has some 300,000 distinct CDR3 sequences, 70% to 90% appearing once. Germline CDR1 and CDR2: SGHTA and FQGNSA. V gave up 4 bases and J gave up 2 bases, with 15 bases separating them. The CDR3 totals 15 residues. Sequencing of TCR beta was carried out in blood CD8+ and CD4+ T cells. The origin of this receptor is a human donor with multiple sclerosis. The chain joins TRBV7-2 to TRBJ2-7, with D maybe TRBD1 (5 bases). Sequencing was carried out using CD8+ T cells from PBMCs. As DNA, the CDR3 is TGTGCCAGCAGCTCTTCGACAGCCATCACCTACGAGCAGTACTTC. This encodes CASSSSTAITYEQYF.